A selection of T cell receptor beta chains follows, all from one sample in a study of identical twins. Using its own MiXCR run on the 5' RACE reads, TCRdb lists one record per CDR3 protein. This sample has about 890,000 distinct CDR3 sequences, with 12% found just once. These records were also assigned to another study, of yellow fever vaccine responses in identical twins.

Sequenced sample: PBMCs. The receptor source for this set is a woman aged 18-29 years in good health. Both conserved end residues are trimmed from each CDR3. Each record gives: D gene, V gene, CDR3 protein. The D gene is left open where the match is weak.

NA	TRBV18	ATRPDADTDTQY
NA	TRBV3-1	ASSQDSGLMAEAF
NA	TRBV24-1	ATSDSLTYGYT
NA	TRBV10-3	AISENGGTTGELF
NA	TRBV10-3	AISESKGDSNQPQH
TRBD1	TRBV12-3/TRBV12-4	ASSLKGGRYEQY
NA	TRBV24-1	ATSDFTPRNEKLF
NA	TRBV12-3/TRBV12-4	ASSSPGYTVTQY
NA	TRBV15	ATSRARGGETQY
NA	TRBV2	ASNSDTTYEQY
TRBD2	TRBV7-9	ASRRTSGGIMDEQF
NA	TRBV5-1	ASSLEFRTATYEQY
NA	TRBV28	ASSNSAGTQY
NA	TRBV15	ATSPGQHNQPQH
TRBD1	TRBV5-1	ASSLAQGSNEQY
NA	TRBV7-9	ASSSGPQPQH
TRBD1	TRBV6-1	ASSEVWGQGAYTGELF
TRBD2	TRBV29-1	SVGSGRIGAYEQY
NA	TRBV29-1	SVGGAGELLSYEQY
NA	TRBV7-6	ASSLSGVTYEQY
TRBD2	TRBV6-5	ASSARAGGFQETQY
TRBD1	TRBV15	ATSRGQDPSNQPQH
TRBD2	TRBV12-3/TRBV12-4	ASSPPGTSEQETQY
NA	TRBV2	ASSESRIGYEQY
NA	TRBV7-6	ASSLALTREWSTDTQY